The 22 T cell receptor beta chains below come from one sample, sequenced in a study of blood T cell repertoires in COVID-19. Sequencing used immunoSEQ multiplex PCR; TCRdb keeps in-frame clones, though not all of them. The sample yields tens of thousands of clones, 89% seen once. The material sequenced was peripheral blood. The receptor source for this set is a man between 60 and 75 years old with COVID-19, enrolled during active disease.

The chain links TRBV6-4 to TRBJ2-3; D is ambiguous. This CDR3 contains 15 residues. From germline, CDR1 is MRHNA and CDR2 SNTAGT. Trimming pared 3 bases from V and 2 bases from J, leaving 12 bases between. CDR3 sequence: CASSDGRLLTDTQYF. CDR3 DNA sequence: TGTGCCAGCAGTGATGGTAGACTCCTCACAGATACGCAGTATTTT.

The rearrangement uses TRBV11-3 and TRBJ2-1, with 7 bases that match TRBD1. Looked up from germline, CDR1 is SGHNT and CDR2 is YENEEA. The CDR3 has 13 residues. J lost 5 bases, V lost 5 bases, and 3 bases had no gene match. The DNA for the CDR3 is TGTGCCAGCAGCCCTGACAGGGACAATGAGCAGTTCTTC. Its protein product is CASSPDRDNEQFF. The whole variable domain, remainder taken from reference TRBV11-3 and TRBJ2-1, is EAGVVQSPRYKIIEKKQPVAFWCNPISGHNTLYWYLQNLGQGPELLIRYENEEAVDDSQLPKDRFSAERLKGVDSTLKIQPAELGDSAVYLCASSPDRDNEQFFGPGTRLTVL.

The CDR3: CASSILLAGASGELFF. CDR3 bases: TGTGCCAGTAGTATCCTACTAGCGGGAGCGAGCGGGGAGCTGTTTTTT. This chain connects TRBV19 to TRBJ2-2; TRBD2 matches at 11 bases. Germline assignment: CDR1 LNHDA and CDR2 SQIVND (reference sequence). The length of the CDR3 is 16 residues. Trimming at V came to 3 bases and at J to 7 bases, leaving 7 bases not matched to a gene.

The J gene is TRBJ2-5, the V gene TRBV10-3; the D is unclear. CDR3 length: 11 residues. Per germline, CDR1 ENHRY and CDR2 SYGVKD. The V and J ends lost 10 bases and 0 bases respectively, with 6 bases between them. As DNA, the CDR3 is TGTGCCACCACAGACCAAGAGACCCAGTACTTC. This encodes CATTDQETQYF.

Concerning this clone: Other DNA sequences from this sample encode an identical CDR3 as well. CDR3 region: CASSLAAGNTGELFF. CDR3 DNA sequence: TGCGCCAGCAGCTTGGCCGCAGGAAACACCGGGGAGCTGTTTTTT. The chain links TRBV5-1 to TRBJ2-2; D is unresolved. Per the germline V gene, CDR1 is SGHRS and CDR2 is YFSETQ. V was trimmed by 0 bases and J by 2 bases, leaving 8 bases between them. The CDR3 totals 15 residues.

This chain links TRBV11-2 with TRBJ1-4, with 9 bases aligning to TRBD1. V lost 5 bases to trimming and J lost 5 bases; unmatched junction nucleotides: 3. There are 14 residues in the CDR3. Looked up from germline, CDR1 is SGHAT and CDR2 is FQNNGV. CDR3 DNA: TGTGCCAGCAGCACAGGGACAGGGAATGAAAAACTGTTTTTT. Protein product: CASSTGTGNEKLFF.

The chain joins TRBV7-2 to TRBJ1-1; tentatively, D is TRBD1 (5 bases). Germline lookup yields CDR1 SGHTA and CDR2 FQGNSA. The V gene lost 3 bases and the J gene lost 11 bases, with 10 bases spanning the gap. CDR3 length: 11 amino acids. CDR3 loop: CASSLQGGAFF. DNA for the CDR3: TGTGCCAGCAGCTTGCAGGGTGGGGCTTTCTTT. Full variable domain (rest looked up from reference TRBV7-2 and TRBJ1-1): GAGVSQSPSNKVTEKGKDVELRCDPISGHTALYWYRQSLGQGLEFLIYFQGNSAPDKSGLPSDRFSAERTGGSVSTLTIQRTQQEDSAVYLCASSLQGGAFFGQGTRLTVV.

The chain uses TRBV12-3 or TRBV12-4 and TRBJ2-7; D call uncertain. The CDR3 length is 12 residues. Trimming removed 5 bases at V and 0 bases at J, with 5 bases between. CDR3 nucleotides: TGTGCCAGCAGTCCCTACTCCTACGAGCAGTACTTC. Translated, it gives CASSPYSYEQYF.

The gene calls are TRBV11-3 and TRBJ1-3, with 7 bases matching TRBD1. In germline, CDR1 is SGHNT, CDR2 YENEEA. This CDR3 spans 15 amino acids. Trimming took 0 bases from V and 4 from J; bases not matched to a gene: 3. CDR3 region: CASSLEEGAGNTIYF. CDR3 bases: TGTGCCAGCAGCTTAGAAGAGGGGGCCGGAAACACCATATATTTT.

The V call is TRBV6-2 or TRBV6-3, the J call TRBJ1-4; 7 bases line up with TRBD1. Germline-derived CDR1 and CDR2 are MNHEY and SVGEGT. The junction had 4 bases not matched to a gene; V was cut back by 5 bases and J by 4 bases. This CDR3 contains 14 residues. The CDR3 DNA is TGTGCCAGCAGTGACGACAGGGTTAATGAAAAACTGTTTTTT. Residues: CASSDDRVNEKLFF.

V usage is TRBV27 and J usage is TRBJ2-4; 10 bases match TRBD1. Germline V gives CDR1 MNHEY, CDR2 SMNVEV (reference sequence). Trimming cost V 3 bases and J 12 bases; bases outside gene matches: 5. The CDR3 is made up of 13 amino acids. CDR3 sequence (DNA): TGTGCCAGCAGTTTGTTGGGACAGGGGAATCAGTACTTC. Residues: CASSLLGQGNQYF.

This chain joins TRBV30 and TRBJ1-3; D gene unclear. V was clipped by 6 bases and J by 0 bases, with 9 bases between them. The CDR3 loop spans 13 amino acids. CDR1 is GTSNPN, CDR2 SVGIG, per germline (reference sequence). CDR3 sequence: CACLVPSGNTIYF. CDR3 nucleotides: TGTGCCTGTCTAGTCCCCTCTGGAAACACCATATATTTT.

The chain uses TRBV19 and TRBJ1-6, with 7 bases lining up with TRBD1. After removal of 6 bases from V and 8 bases from J, the junction contained 4 bases not matched to a gene. This CDR3 region has 13 residues. CDR1 LNHDA and CDR2 SQIVND come from the germline V gene (reference sequence). DNA of the CDR3: TGTGCCAGTAGCACAGGGGAACATTCACCCCTCCACTTT. Its translation is CASSTGEHSPLHF.

The rearrangement uses TRBV9 and TRBJ2-3; 10 bases line up with TRBD2. V lost 4 bases to trimming and J lost 1 base; unmatched junction nucleotides: 3. The CDR3 has 15 amino acids. Germline V gives CDR1 SGDLS, CDR2 YYNGEE. CDR3 sequence reads: CASSPGTSGTDTQYF. The CDR3 region has the DNA TGTGCCAGCAGCCCGGGGACTAGCGGCACAGATACGCAGTATTTT. Based on the CDR3 plus reference TRBV9 and TRBJ2-3, the full variable domain is DSGVTQTPKHLITATGQRVTLRCSPRSGDLSVYWYQQSLDQGLQFLIQYYNGEERAKGNILERFSAQQFPDLHSELNLSSLELGDSALYFCASSPGTSGTDTQYFGPGTRLTVL.

The CDR3 here is CASSLGSGTLFF. The CDR3 DNA reads as TGCGCCAGCAGCTTGGGTAGCGGAACACTGTTTTTT. The chain combines TRBV5-1 with TRBJ1-4; the D is unclear. This CDR3 is 12 amino acids long. Germline CDR1 SGHRS, CDR2 YFSETQ. V lost 0 bases and J 13 bases, leaving 10 bases between the germline ends.

This clone was detected a few times. This chain connects TRBV30 to TRBJ2-5; the D gene is possibly TRBD2 (5 bases). This CDR3 is built from 13 residues. With 4 bases removed from V and 5 bases from J, the gap between germline ends came to 14 bases. Germline lookup yields CDR1 GTSNPN and CDR2 SVGIG (reference sequence). The CDR3 DNA is TGTGCCTGGAATGAGGGAGCCAGGGAGACCCAGTACTTC. Protein: CAWNEGARETQYF.

The chain is built from TRBV6-2 or TRBV6-3 and TRBJ1-3; perhaps TRBD1 as D (6 bases). CDR1 MNHEY and CDR2 SVGEGT come from the germline V gene. This CDR3 region has 16 residues. V was pared by 5 bases and J by 0 bases, with 14 bases between. The chain's CDR3 is CASSTDSQGSGNTIYF. CDR3 in DNA: TGTGCCAGCAGTACGGATTCACAGGGCTCTGGAAACACCATATATTTT.

A single count supports this clone. The V gene is TRBV19, the J gene TRBJ1-6, with a possible D match to TRBD1 (5 bases). CDR1 and CDR2 (germline): LNHDA, SQIVND (reference sequence). Trimming took off 3 bases at V and 0 bases at J, with 9 bases between the two ends. CDR3 size: 16 residues. The CDR3, as DNA: TGTGCCAGTAGTATCCGCGACAGCTCCTATAATTCACCCCTCCACTTT. Amino acid sequence: CASSIRDSSYNSPLHF.

The chain links TRBV6-5 to TRBJ2-5; 8 bases map to TRBD2. The CDR3 loop spans 15 amino acids. Germline V gene lookup returns CDR1 MNHEY and CDR2 SVGAGI. V shed 2 bases, J shed 3 bases, and the junction held 5 bases outside the gene matches. CDR3 amino acids: CASSYPGLGEETQYF. The CDR3 nucleotides read TGTGCCAGCAGTTACCCGGGACTAGGGGAAGAGACCCAGTACTTC.

The chain combines TRBV25-1 with TRBJ2-3, with 7 bases aligning to TRBD2. This CDR3 spans 16 amino acids. The germline gives CDR1 MGHDK, CDR2 SYGVNS. Trimming at V came to 2 bases and at J to 5 bases, leaving 10 bases not matched to a gene. CDR3 sequence reads: CASSEDPSGLKDTQYF. The CDR3 region has the DNA TGTGCCAGCAGTGAAGACCCTAGCGGCCTCAAAGATACGCAGTATTTT.

The rearrangement links TRBV7-9 to TRBJ1-1; D is perhaps TRBD1 (6 bases). CDR1 is SEHNR and CDR2 is FQNEAQ in the germline V gene (reference sequence). The CDR3 has 15 residues. With 5 bases removed from V and 0 bases from J, the gap between germline ends came to 13 bases. CDR3 nucleotides: TGTGCCAGCAGCCGCACACAGGGCCTGAACACTGAAGCTTTCTTT. This encodes CASSRTQGLNTEAFF.

This sequence joins TRBV6-1 and TRBJ1-1, with TRBD1 matching over 9 bases. Looked up from germline, CDR1 is MNHNS and CDR2 is SASEGT. The trim removed 4 bases at V and 4 bases at J, leaving 10 bases unmatched. CDR3 length: 16 amino acids. Here the CDR3 DNA reads TGTGCCAGCAGTGGCTTGAGGACAGGGGTCTTCACTGAAGCTTTCTTT. It translates to CASSGLRTGVFTEAFF.